This TCR beta chain was profiled in a study of neoadjuvant anti-PD-1 for oral cavity cancer. Regarding the study as a whole: Pretreatment Treg/Th17 ratio correlated inversely with post-treatment tumor clonality.

Only in-frame clones appear in the TCRdb table, and some are missing; sequencing was by immunoSEQ multiplex PCR. The sample includes about 14,000 clones, 60% to 70% seen only once; the top ten take roughly 2.3%. The V gene's germline CDR1 is SEHNR and CDR2 FQNEAQ (reference sequence). The CDR3 is made up of 14 amino acids. With V trimmed by 4 bases and J by 6 bases, 5 bases remained unmatched. Remarks on this clone: Antigen specificity is unknown.

Sequences were derived from PBMCs, sampled before nivolumab (anti-PD-1) treatment. This receptor was obtained from a person aged 35-79 years with oral cavity squamous cell carcinoma. The chain uses TRBV7-9 and TRBJ1-1; 10 bases are shared with TRBD1. CDR3: CASSSDRGEAEAFF. In DNA, the CDR3 is TGTGCCAGCAGCTCGGACAGGGGGGAGGCTGAAGCTTTCTTT.